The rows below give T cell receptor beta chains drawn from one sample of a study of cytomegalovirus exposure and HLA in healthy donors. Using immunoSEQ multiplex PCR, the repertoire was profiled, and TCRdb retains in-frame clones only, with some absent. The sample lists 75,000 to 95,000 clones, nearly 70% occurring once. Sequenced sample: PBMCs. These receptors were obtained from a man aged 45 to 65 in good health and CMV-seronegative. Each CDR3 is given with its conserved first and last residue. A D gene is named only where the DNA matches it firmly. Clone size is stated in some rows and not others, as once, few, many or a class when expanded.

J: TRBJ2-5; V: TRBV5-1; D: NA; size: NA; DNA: TGCGCCAGCAGCCCGACAGTTCAAGAGACGCAGTACTTC; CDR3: CASSPTVQETQYF
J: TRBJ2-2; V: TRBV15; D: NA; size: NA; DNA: TGTGCCACCAGCAGAGAGGCAGGGCCGAACACCGGGGAGCTGTTTTTT; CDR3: CATSREAGPNTGELFF
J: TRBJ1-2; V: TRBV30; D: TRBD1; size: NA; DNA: TGTGCCTTTGACAGGGCCCATGGCTACACCTTC; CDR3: CAFDRAHGYTF
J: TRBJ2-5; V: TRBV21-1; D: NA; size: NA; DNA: TGTGCCAGAGTACTACTAGAGACCCAGTACTTC; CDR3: CARVLLETQYF
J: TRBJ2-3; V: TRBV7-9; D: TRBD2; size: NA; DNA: TGTGCCAGCAGCCCGACTAGCGGGGGAACCCTCACAGATACGCAGTATTTT; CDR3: CASSPTSGGTLTDTQYF
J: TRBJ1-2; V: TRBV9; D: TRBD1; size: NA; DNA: TGTGCCAGCAGCCTGGACAGGGGAGGAGGAGGCTACACCTTC; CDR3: CASSLDRGGGGYTF
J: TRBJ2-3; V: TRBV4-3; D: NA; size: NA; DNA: TGCGCCAGCAGCCGGGGCATGGGGACAGATACGCAGTATTTT; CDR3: CASSRGMGTDTQYF
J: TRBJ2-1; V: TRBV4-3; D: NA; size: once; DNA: TGCGCCAGCAGCCAGACTTGGACTAACAATGAGCAGTTCTTC; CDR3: CASSQTWTNNEQFF
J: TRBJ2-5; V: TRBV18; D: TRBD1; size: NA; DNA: TGTGCCAGCTCACCGGGACAGGGATTTGAAGAGACCCAGTACTTC; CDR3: CASSPGQGFEETQYF
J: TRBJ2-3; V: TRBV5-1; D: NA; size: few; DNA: TGCGCCAGCAGCTTCCCAACAGATACGCAGTATTTT; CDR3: CASSFPTDTQYF
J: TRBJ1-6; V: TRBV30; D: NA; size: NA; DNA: TGTGCCTGGACTTCCGGGACAAAGAATTCACCCCTCCACTTT; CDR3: CAWTSGTKNSPLHF
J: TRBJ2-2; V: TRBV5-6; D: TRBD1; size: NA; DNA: TGTGCCAGCAGCCCGCGACTGGACAGGCGGGCTACCGGGGAGCTGTTTTTT; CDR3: CASSPRLDRRATGELFF
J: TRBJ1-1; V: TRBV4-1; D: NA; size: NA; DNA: TGCGCCAGCAGCCAAGCGGGGAACACTGAAGCTTTCTTT; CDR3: CASSQAGNTEAFF
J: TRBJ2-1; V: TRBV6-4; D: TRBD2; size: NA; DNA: TGTGCCAGCAGTAGGTCGGGGGGGTCCTACAATGAGCAGTTCTTC; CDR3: CASSRSGGSYNEQFF
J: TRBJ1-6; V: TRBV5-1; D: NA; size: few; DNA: TGCGCCAGCAGCTCCCGACAGGATTCACCCCTCCACTTT; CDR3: CASSSRQDSPLHF
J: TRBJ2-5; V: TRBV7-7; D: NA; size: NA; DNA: TGTGCTAGCAGCTTAATGACAGGTCTGGAGACCCAGTACTTC; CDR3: CASSLMTGLETQYF
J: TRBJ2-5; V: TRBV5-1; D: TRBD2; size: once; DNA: TGCGCCAGCAGCTTGGGCTTGTCCGGGACTAGCGGCCAAGAGACCCAGTACTTC; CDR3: CASSLGLSGTSGQETQYF
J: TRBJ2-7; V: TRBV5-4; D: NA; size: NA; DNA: TGTGCCAGCAGCTTGGCCACAGGGAATCCCTACGAGCAGTACTTC; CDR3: CASSLATGNPYEQYF
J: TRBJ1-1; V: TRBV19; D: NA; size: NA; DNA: TGTGCCAGTAGTATTTTAATGAACACTGAAGCTTTCTTT; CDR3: CASSILMNTEAFF
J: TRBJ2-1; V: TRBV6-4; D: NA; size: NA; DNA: TGTGCCAGCAGTGTTTCAGGGATCTCCTACAATGAGCAGTTCTTC; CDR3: CASSVSGISYNEQFF
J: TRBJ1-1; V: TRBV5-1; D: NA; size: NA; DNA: TGCGCCAGCAGCATCAGGACAGACAACACTGAAGCTTTCTTT; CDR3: CASSIRTDNTEAFF
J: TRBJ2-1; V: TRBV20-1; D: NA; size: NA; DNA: TGCAGTGCTAGTCGAGGGAACGAGCAGTTCTTC; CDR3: CSASRGNEQFF
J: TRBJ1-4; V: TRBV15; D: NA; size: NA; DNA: TGTGCCACCAGCAGGGATGGAGCAACTAATGAAAAACTGTTTTTT; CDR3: CATSRDGATNEKLFF
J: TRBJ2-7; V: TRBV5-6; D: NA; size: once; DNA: TGTGCCAGCAGCCCAGTTGGGGGCTTATCCTACGAGCAGTACTTC; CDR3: CASSPVGGLSYEQYF
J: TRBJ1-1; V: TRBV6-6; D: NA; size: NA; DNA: TGTGCCAGCACTTTAACAGGGTTCGTAACTGAAGCTTTCTTT; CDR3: CASTLTGFVTEAFF
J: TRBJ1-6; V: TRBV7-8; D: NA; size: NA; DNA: TGTGCCAGCAGCTTAGTCGGTCAGGTCAATTCACCCCTCCACTTT; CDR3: CASSLVGQVNSPLHF
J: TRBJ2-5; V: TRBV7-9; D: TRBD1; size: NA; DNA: TGTGCCAGCAGCCCCGAGGGGACAGGGTATGAGACCCAGTACTTC; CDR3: CASSPEGTGYETQYF
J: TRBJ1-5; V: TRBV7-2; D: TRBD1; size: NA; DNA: TGTGCCAGCAGCTTAGCTGCGGACAGGGTCAGTCAGCCCCAGCATTTT; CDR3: CASSLAADRVSQPQHF
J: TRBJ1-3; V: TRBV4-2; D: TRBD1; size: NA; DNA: TGTGCCAGCAGCCTGGAGACAGGGGTGCACTGGGGAAACACCATATATTTT; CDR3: CASSLETGVHWGNTIYF
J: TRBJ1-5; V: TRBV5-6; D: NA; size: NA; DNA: TGTGCCAGCAGCTTGGCCTATTTCGGGGGCAATCAGCCCCAGCATTTT; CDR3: CASSLAYFGGNQPQHF
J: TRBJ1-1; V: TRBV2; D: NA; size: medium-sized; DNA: TGTGCCAGCAGTGAAGGTATGGGGAGGCCGAACACTGAAGCTTTCTTT; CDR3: CASSEGMGRPNTEAFF
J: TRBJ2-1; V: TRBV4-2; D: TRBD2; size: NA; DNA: TGTGCCAGCAGCCAAGTTTTGGCTAGCGGGAGTGGAAATGAGCAGTTCTTC; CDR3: CASSQVLASGSGNEQFF
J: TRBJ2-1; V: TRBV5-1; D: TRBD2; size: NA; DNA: TGCGCCAGCAGCTCGTTAGCGGGGGGGTCCTATGAGCAGTTCTTC; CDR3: CASSSLAGGSYEQFF
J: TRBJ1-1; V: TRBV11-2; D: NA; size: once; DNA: TGTGCCAGCAGCGCAGGGCTCACTGAAGCTTTCTTT; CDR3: CASSAGLTEAFF
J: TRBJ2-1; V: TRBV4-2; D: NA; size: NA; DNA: TGTGCCAGCAGCCAAGTATCACTAGGGAGCAATGAGCAGTTCTTC; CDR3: CASSQVSLGSNEQFF
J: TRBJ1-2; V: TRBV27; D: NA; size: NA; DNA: TGTGCCAGCAGTCCCACAGGGCGGTATGGCTACACCTTC; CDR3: CASSPTGRYGYTF
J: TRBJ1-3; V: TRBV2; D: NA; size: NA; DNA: TGTGCCAGCATCGGGAACTTTGCAAACACCATATATTTT; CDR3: CASIGNFANTIYF
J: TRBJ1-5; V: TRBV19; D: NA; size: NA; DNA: TGTGCCAGTAGTATTAATGCGGGGGCGGGCAATCAGCCCCAGCATTTT; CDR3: CASSINAGAGNQPQHF
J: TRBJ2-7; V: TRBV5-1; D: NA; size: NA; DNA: TGCGCCAGCAGTCCTACCGGGTCCACCTACGAGCAGTACTTC; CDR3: CASSPTGSTYEQYF
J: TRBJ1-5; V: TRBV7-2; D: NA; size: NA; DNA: TGTGCCAGCAGCTTAGGGGCCGGGGAGCAGCCCCAGCATTTT; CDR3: CASSLGAGEQPQHF
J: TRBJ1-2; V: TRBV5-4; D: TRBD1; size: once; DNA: TGTGCCAGCAGCTTGGCGCGGGGACAGGGAAACTATGGCTACACCTTC; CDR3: CASSLARGQGNYGYTF
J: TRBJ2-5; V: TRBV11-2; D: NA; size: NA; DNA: TGTGCCAGCAGCTTACGACAGCGACAAGAGACCCAGTACTTC; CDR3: CASSLRQRQETQYF
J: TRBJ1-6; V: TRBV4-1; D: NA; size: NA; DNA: TGCGCCAGCAGCCAAGATCTACAGGGAACCGCTTCACCCCTCCACTTT; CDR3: CASSQDLQGTASPLHF
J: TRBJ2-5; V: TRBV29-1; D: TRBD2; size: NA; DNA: TGCAGCGTTGAACCACTAGCGGGGGTCGAGACCCAGTACTTC; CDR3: CSVEPLAGVETQYF